The 2 T cell receptor beta chains presented below share a single source sample, sequenced in a study of shared clonotypes between healthy human individuals. Method: immunoSEQ multiplex PCR; TCRdb's copy keeps in-frame clones and lacks some. There are some 900,000 clones in the sample; approximately 80% occur only once, and approximately 1.5% lies in the top ten. The sequencing sample was made of memory CD4+ T cells sorted from blood. Subset meaning: CD45RA-negative fraction. These receptors all stem from a man between 18 and 35 years old in good health.

The rearrangement uses TRBV10-3 and TRBJ1-2; TRBD1 agrees at 9 bases. The CDR3 runs to 14 residues. Losses at the gene ends were 3 bases for V and 4 bases for J; bases not matched to a gene: 3. Germline lookup yields CDR1 ENHRY and CDR2 SYGVKD. CDR3 protein: CAISEGTGSYGYTF. CDR3 DNA sequence: TGTGCCATCAGTGAAGGGACAGGGAGCTATGGCTACACCTTC.

Note on this clone: One end of the junction is discordant with germline, which a read error may explain. The V call is TRBV7-7, the J call TRBJ2-5, with 8 bases that match TRBD2. There are 13 residues in the CDR3. Germline CDR1 SSHAT, CDR2 FNYEAQ (reference sequence). The CDR3 DNA reads TGTGCTAGCAGCTTCGGACTAGCAGAGACCCAGTACTTC. It specifies CASSFGLAETQYF. The full variable domain, rest sourced from reference TRBV7-7 and TRBJ2-5, is GAGVSQSPRYKVTKRGQDVTLRCDPISSHATLYWYQQALGQGPEFLTYFNYEAQPDKSGLPSDRFSAERPEGSISTLTIQRTEQRDSAMYRCASSFGLAETQYFGPGTRLLVL.